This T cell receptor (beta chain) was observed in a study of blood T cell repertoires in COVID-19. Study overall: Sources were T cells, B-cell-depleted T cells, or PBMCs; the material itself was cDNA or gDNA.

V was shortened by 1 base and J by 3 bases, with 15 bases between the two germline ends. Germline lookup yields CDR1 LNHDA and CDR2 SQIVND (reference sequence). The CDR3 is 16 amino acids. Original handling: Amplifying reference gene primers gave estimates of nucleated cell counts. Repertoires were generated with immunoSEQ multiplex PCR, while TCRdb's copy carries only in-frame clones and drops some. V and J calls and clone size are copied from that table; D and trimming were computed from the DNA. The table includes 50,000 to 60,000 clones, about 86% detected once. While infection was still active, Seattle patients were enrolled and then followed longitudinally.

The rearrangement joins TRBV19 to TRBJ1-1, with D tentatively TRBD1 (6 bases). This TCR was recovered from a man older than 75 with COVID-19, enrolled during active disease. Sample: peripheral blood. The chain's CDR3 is CASSIAPQGLDTEAFF. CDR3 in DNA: TGTGCCAGTAGTATAGCCCCTCAGGGGTTAGACACTGAAGCTTTCTTT.